One sample yielded the 29 T cell receptor beta chains listed below, sequenced in a study of CD8+ T cells in alopecia areata. Extraction and reverse transcription of RNA yielded cDNA as the sequencing template. Clones were sequenced by immunoSEQ multiplex PCR, and TCRdb holds only the in-frame ones, with some missing. Counted here are about 97,000 clones, roughly two fifths occurring once; the ten biggest clones make up roughly 1.3%. Sequenced material: CD4+ T cells sorted from blood. These receptors all stem from a human donor with alopecia areata.

The sample holds one count of this clone. This CDR3 is CASSRQETQYF. The CDR3 DNA follows: TGTGCCAGCAGCCGACAAGAGACCCAGTACTTC. The chain carries TRBV5-6 and TRBJ2-5; D gene uncertain. Germline loops: CDR1 SGHDT, CDR2 YYEEEE. Trimming cost V 4 bases and J 2 bases, with 3 bases left between them. There are 11 residues in the CDR3.

The V gene is TRBV7-9, the J gene TRBJ1-6; D is perhaps TRBD1 (5 bases). In germline, CDR1 is SEHNR, CDR2 FQNEAQ (reference sequence). Trimming shortened V by 0 bases and J by 9 bases, and 15 bases separated the two germline ends. This CDR3 has 16 amino acids. DNA for the CDR3: TGTGCCAGCAGCTTAGCTGTCGCCAGGGCAGGTTCACCCCTCCACTTT. Amino acids: CASSLAVARAGSPLHF.

CDR3 sequence (DNA): TGTGCCAGCAGGAATAGCGGGAGCATCTACGAGCAGTACTTC. As protein: CASRNSGSIYEQYF. The chain carries TRBV27 and TRBJ2-7, with TRBD2 identical over 9 bases. In germline, CDR1 is MNHEY, CDR2 SMNVEV (reference sequence). J was trimmed by 3 bases and V by 6 bases; bases with no gene match: 6. This CDR3 region has 14 residues.

This clone has a handful of counts. CDR3 nucleotides: TGTGCCTGGTCGACAGGGCGGGAGGAGACCCAGTACTTC. It translates to CAWSTGREETQYF. The chain uses TRBV30 and TRBJ2-5; D possibly uses TRBD1 or TRBD2 (7 bases each). Germline V gene lookup returns CDR1 GTSNPN and CDR2 SVGIG (reference sequence). V was clipped by 5 bases and J by 5 bases, with 15 bases between them. The CDR3 is 13 residues long.

The chain combines TRBV30 with TRBJ2-7, with no clear D. The CDR3 is 13 residues long. Germline-derived CDR1 and CDR2 are GTSNPN and SVGIG (reference sequence). Between the trimmed V and J ends, which lost 0 bases and 5 bases, there was a span of 11 bases. The CDR3, as DNA: TGTGCCTGGAGTGTTCCAGGTCCCGACGAGCAGTACTTC. It specifies CAWSVPGPDEQYF.

Only one count was recorded for this clone. The chain combines TRBV14 with TRBJ2-3, with unresolved D. The ends were cut back, 3 bases at V and 2 bases at J, with 12 bases in the middle. Germline V gene sequence: CDR1 SGHDN, CDR2 FVKESK. CDR3 length: 15 residues. The CDR3 DNA reads TGTGCCAGCAGCCAGCACGGCGTTTACACAGATACGCAGTATTTT. Protein sequence: CASSQHGVYTDTQYF.

This clone has only a few counts. The chain employs TRBV5-1 and TRBJ2-7, with 10 bases aligning to TRBD2. From germline, CDR1 is SGHRS and CDR2 YFSETQ. The CDR3 loop spans 14 amino acids. V gave up 3 bases and J gave up 2 bases; unmatched junction bases: 2. The CDR3 is CASSSSGGAYEQYF. In DNA, the CDR3 is TGCGCCAGCAGCTCGAGCGGGGGGGCCTACGAGCAGTACTTC.

V gene TRBV5-1 combines with J gene TRBJ2-5, with D maybe TRBD2 (6 bases). V was pared by 0 bases and J by 5 bases, with 23 bases between. CDR1 is SGHRS, CDR2 YFSETQ, per germline. CDR3 length: 18 amino acids. The CDR3 sequence: CASSLGGTSGDSGETQYF. For the CDR3, the DNA is TGCGCCAGCAGCTTGGGAGGTACATCGGGGGACTCGGGGGAGACCCAGTACTTC.

This clone came up once. CDR3 nucleotide sequence: TGTGCCAGCAGCGCCGGTGGCACAGATACGCAGTATTTT. This translates into CASSAGGTDTQYF. The J gene is TRBJ2-3, the V gene TRBV5-4; D is unresolved. The V gene's germline CDR1 is SGHNT and CDR2 YYREEE (reference sequence). The CDR3 length is 13 residues. The V end lost 4 bases, the J end lost 1 base, and 7 bases lay between the germline ends.

This clone was seen more than once but under ten times. The chain employs TRBV6-5 and TRBJ2-2; a weak D match, TRBD1 (5 bases). Germline values: CDR1 MNHEY, CDR2 SVGAGI. V lost 8 bases to trimming and J lost 2 bases, with 9 bases between them. There are 13 residues in the CDR3. CDR3 residues: CASRQTNTGELFF. In DNA form, the CDR3 reads TGTGCCAGCCGACAGACTAACACCGGGGAGCTGTTTTTT.

Here the CDR3 DNA reads TGTGCCAGCAGCTTAGAGGACAAAAGCACAGATACGCAGTATTTT. It codes for CASSLEDKSTDTQYF. The rearrangement joins TRBV7-8 to TRBJ2-3; possible D gene TRBD1, 5 bases. CDR1 is SGHVS, CDR2 FQNEAQ, per germline. V was trimmed by 1 base and J by 0 bases, leaving 8 bases between them. The CDR3 is 15 residues long.

The J gene is TRBJ2-7, the V gene TRBV7-2; 7 bases match TRBD2. This CDR3 region has 16 residues. J lost 1 base, V lost 5 bases, and 11 bases had no gene match. Germline V lookup: CDR1 SGHTA, CDR2 FQGNSA. Here the CDR3 DNA reads TGTGCCAGCAGCGAACGCGCTGGAGCGGGGTCCTACGAGCAGTACTTC. It translates to CASSERAGAGSYEQYF. Supplemented by reference TRBV7-2 and TRBJ2-7, the full variable domain reads GAGVSQSPSNKVTEKGKDVELRCDPISGHTALYWYRQSLGQGLEFLIYFQGNSAPDKSGLPSDRFSAERTGGSVSTLTIQRTQQEDSAVYLCASSERAGAGSYEQYFGPGTRLTVT.

V gene TRBV10-3 combines with J gene TRBJ1-5; no clear D. The CDR3 contains 14 residues. Germline V gene sequence: CDR1 ENHRY, CDR2 SYGVKD. V was trimmed by 3 bases and J by 0 bases, leaving 6 bases between them. This CDR3 is CAISDSSSNQPQHF. The CDR3, as DNA: TGTGCCATCAGTGATAGTAGTAGCAATCAGCCCCAGCATTTT.

This clone appeared a few times. The rearrangement links TRBV7-2 to TRBJ2-7; D may match TRBD1 or TRBD2 (5 bases each). Between the trimmed V and J ends, which lost 7 bases and 5 bases, there was a span of 15 bases. Germline CDR1 reads SGHTA; CDR2 reads FQGNSA. This CDR3 comprises 13 residues. CDR3 coding DNA: TGTGCCAGCACCCCGGGGCCTGTGCACGAGCAGTACTTC. It encodes CASTPGPVHEQYF.

There are a few counts of this clone. The chain carries TRBV7-9 and TRBJ2-3, with unresolved D. Germline lookup yields CDR1 SEHNR and CDR2 FQNEAQ (reference sequence). V lost 3 bases and J lost 5, with 6 bases in between. The CDR3 contains 12 residues. The CDR3 spells CASSFVGDTQYF. As DNA, the CDR3 is TGTGCCAGCAGCTTTGTTGGAGATACGCAGTATTTT.

The chain employs TRBV30 and TRBJ2-1, with 7 nucleotides matching TRBD2. Unmatched junction bases numbered 5, after V lost 2 bases and J lost 1 base. Germline values: CDR1 GTSNPN, CDR2 SVGIG (reference sequence). The CDR3 spans 15 residues. The CDR3 coding sequence is TGTGCCTGGAGTTGGGCTAGCGGATCCTACAATGAGCAGTTCTTC. It specifies CAWSWASGSYNEQFF.

V is TRBV5-1 and J is TRBJ2-1, with 8 bases fitting TRBD1. From germline, CDR1 is SGHRS and CDR2 YFSETQ. Trimming at V came to 1 base and at J to 9 bases, leaving 6 bases not matched to a gene. The CDR3 is 14 amino acids. In DNA form, the CDR3 reads TGCGCCAGCAGCTTGCTTCCAGGGGGCATTGAGCAGTTCTTC. This encodes CASSLLPGGIEQFF.

The V call is TRBV11-3, the J call TRBJ2-3; D is undetermined. The CDR3 totals 14 residues. Trimming left V 3 bases short and J 5 bases short, with 12 bases between. Germline V gene data show CDR1 as SGHNT and CDR2 as YENEEA. The CDR3 region is CASSLFGDRDTQYF. DNA of the CDR3: TGTGCCAGCAGCTTGTTCGGAGATCGAGATACGCAGTATTTT. Full variable domain (remainder filled in from reference TRBV11-3 and TRBJ2-3): EAGVVQSPRYKIIEKKQPVAFWCNPISGHNTLYWYLQNLGQGPELLIRYENEEAVDDSQLPKDRFSAERLKGVDSTLKIQPAELGDSAVYLCASSLFGDRDTQYFGPGTRLTVL.

The chain couples TRBV30 to TRBJ1-1, with a tentative D call TRBD1 (5 bases). V lost 5 bases and J 0 bases, leaving 13 bases between the germline ends. The CDR3 loop spans 14 amino acids. Germline loops: CDR1 GTSNPN, CDR2 SVGIG (reference sequence). CDR3 sequence reads: CAWGARTLNTEAFF. The CDR3 nucleotides are TGTGCCTGGGGGGCACGGACCCTGAACACTGAAGCTTTCTTT. The full variable domain, its missing parts supplied by reference TRBV30 and TRBJ1-1, is SQTIHQWPATLVQPVGSPLSLECTVEGTSNPNLYWYRQAAGRGLQLLFYSVGIGQISSEVPQNLSASRPQDRQFILSSKKLLLSDSGFYLCAWGARTLNTEAFFGQGTRLTVV.

This clone was found a few times. This chain uses TRBV5-1 with TRBJ2-7; D call uncertain. The CDR3 consists of 13 residues. V was pared by 5 bases and J by 1 base, with 10 bases between. Germline CDR1 reads SGHRS; CDR2 reads YFSETQ. The CDR3 loop is CASSKGLSYEQYF. CDR3 sequence (DNA): TGCGCCAGCAGTAAAGGTTTGTCCTACGAGCAGTACTTC.

The DNA of the CDR3 is TGTGCCAGCAGTCCACAAGGTGGGGGCGTGGAGACCCAGTACTTC. Its protein product is CASSPQGGGVETQYF. The V call is TRBV28, the J call TRBJ2-5; weak D call: TRBD1 (6 bases). Per the germline V gene, CDR1 is MDHEN and CDR2 is SYDVKM. This CDR3 region has 15 residues. V lost 5 bases and J 5 bases, leaving 18 bases between the germline ends.

There are a few counts of this clone. The chain is built from TRBV29-1 and TRBJ2-7; 9 bases match TRBD2. The ends lost 3 bases at V and 4 bases at J; junction bases unmatched: 4. CDR1 SQVTM and CDR2 ANQGSEA come from the germline V gene. The CDR3 runs to 13 residues. The CDR3 region is CSVEVAGVYEQYF. As DNA, the CDR3 is TGCAGCGTTGAGGTAGCGGGAGTGTACGAGCAGTACTTC.

This clone was detected only a few times. The V call is TRBV7-9, the J call TRBJ1-1; D is perhaps TRBD1 (6 bases). The CDR3 has 15 amino acids. Germline V gene sequence: CDR1 SEHNR, CDR2 FQNEAQ (reference sequence). Trimming left V 5 bases short and J 0 bases short, with 13 bases between. The CDR3 nucleotides read TGTGCCAGCAGCAACATGGACAGCATGAACACTGAAGCTTTCTTT. The encoded protein is CASSNMDSMNTEAFF.

The chain recombines TRBV4-1 with TRBJ2-7; 7 bases match TRBD1. Germline V gene data show CDR1 as MGHRA and CDR2 as YSYEKL. Germline trimming cut 3 bases from V and 4 bases from J; bases unmatched to any gene: 6. The length of the CDR3 is 14 residues. The DNA of the CDR3 is TGCGCCAGCAGCCAGCCGGGACAGAAATACGAGCAGTACTTC. Translation: CASSQPGQKYEQYF.

In this sample, this clone turned up a few times. The chain has TRBV28 and TRBJ2-5; D remains ambiguous. V lost 4 bases and J 5 bases, leaving 17 bases between the germline ends. Germline V gene sequence: CDR1 MDHEN, CDR2 SYDVKM. The CDR3 sequence is 15 residues long. Written as DNA, the CDR3 is TGTGCCAGCAGTTCCCGGCGTGTGGGGAAGGAGACCCAGTACTTC. Translated, it gives CASSSRRVGKETQYF.

This clone was observed a handful of times. The chain links TRBV4-2 to TRBJ1-1; D may be TRBD1 (5 bases). Germline loops: CDR1 LGHNA, CDR2 YNFKEQ. The CDR3 totals 15 residues. Between the trimmed V and J ends, which lost 4 bases and 5 bases, there was a span of 17 bases. The CDR3 protein is CASSLLTPGRTEAFF. The CDR3 region has the DNA TGTGCCAGCAGCCTACTAACGCCAGGGAGGACTGAAGCTTTCTTT.

CDR3 DNA sequence: TGCGCCAGCAGCGTTGAGTCAGGGTTTGACGAGCAGTACTTC. Translation: CASSVESGFDEQYF. This rearrangement joins TRBV5-1 to TRBJ2-7; a possible D gene is TRBD1 (5 bases). Germline-derived CDR1 and CDR2 are SGHRS and YFSETQ. The CDR3 has 14 amino acids. V was clipped by 4 bases and J by 5 bases, with 16 bases between them.

The genes are TRBV30 and TRBJ2-5; D remains unclear. Germline CDR1 and CDR2: GTSNPN and SVGIG (reference sequence). Trimming removed 3 bases at V and 5 bases at J, with 13 bases between. The CDR3 is 13 residues long. The CDR3 loop is CAWSVRLRETQYF. DNA for the CDR3: TGTGCCTGGAGCGTGCGTCTAAGGGAGACCCAGTACTTC. The complete variable domain, with remaining parts taken from reference TRBV30 and TRBJ2-5, reads SQTIHQWPATLVQPVGSPLSLECTVEGTSNPNLYWYRQAAGRGLQLLFYSVGIGQISSEVPQNLSASRPQDRQFILSSKKLLLSDSGFYLCAWSVRLRETQYFGPGTRLLVL.

This chain connects TRBV27 to TRBJ2-1, with TRBD1 matching 10 bases. V shed 3 bases, J shed 9 bases, and the junction held 8 bases outside the gene matches. Germline CDR1 is MNHEY and CDR2 is SMNVEV (reference sequence). This CDR3 has 15 residues. The CDR3 sequence: CASSFGDRGRGEQFF. In DNA form, the CDR3 reads TGTGCCAGCAGTTTCGGCGACAGGGGGCGGGGTGAGCAGTTCTTC.